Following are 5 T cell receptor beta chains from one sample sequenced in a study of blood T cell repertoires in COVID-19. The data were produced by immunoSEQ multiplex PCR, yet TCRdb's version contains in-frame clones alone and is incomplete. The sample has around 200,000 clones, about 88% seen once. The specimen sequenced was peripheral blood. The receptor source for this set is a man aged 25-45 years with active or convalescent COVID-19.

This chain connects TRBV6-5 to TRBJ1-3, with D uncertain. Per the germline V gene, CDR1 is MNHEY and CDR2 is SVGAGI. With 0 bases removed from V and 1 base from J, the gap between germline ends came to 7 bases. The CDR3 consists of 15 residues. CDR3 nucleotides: TGTGCCAGCAGTTACTCGGCGGAGTCTGGAAACACCATATATTTT. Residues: CASSYSAESGNTIYF.

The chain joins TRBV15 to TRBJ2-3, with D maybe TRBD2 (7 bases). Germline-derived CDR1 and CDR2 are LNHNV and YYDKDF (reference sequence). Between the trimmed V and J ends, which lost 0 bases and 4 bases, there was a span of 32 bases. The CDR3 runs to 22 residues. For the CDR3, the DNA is TGTGCCACCAGCAGAGAGAGAGAGAGGGGGGGAATACCGGGACCGCCTCCAGATACGCAGTATTTT. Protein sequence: CATSRERERGGIPGPPPDTQYF.

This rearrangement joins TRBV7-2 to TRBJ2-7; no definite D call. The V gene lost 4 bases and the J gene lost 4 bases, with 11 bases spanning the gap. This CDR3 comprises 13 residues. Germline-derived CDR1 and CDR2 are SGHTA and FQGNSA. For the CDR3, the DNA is TGTGCCAGCAGCTCCGGTCTCGAGTACGAGCAGTACTTC. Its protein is CASSSGLEYEQYF.

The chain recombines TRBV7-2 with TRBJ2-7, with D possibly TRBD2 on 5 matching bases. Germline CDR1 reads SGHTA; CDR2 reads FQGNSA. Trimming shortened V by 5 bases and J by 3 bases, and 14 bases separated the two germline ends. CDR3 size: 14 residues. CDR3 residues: CASSISSLVYEQYF. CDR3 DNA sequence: TGTGCCAGCAGCATTTCTAGCCTAGTCTACGAGCAGTACTTC.

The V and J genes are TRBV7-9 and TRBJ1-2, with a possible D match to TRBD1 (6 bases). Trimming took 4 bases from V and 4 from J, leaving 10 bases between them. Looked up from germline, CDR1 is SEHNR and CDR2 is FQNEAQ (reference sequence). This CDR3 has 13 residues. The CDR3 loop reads CASSSTGSYGYTF. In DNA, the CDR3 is TGTGCCAGCAGCTCCACAGGGTCCTATGGCTACACCTTC.